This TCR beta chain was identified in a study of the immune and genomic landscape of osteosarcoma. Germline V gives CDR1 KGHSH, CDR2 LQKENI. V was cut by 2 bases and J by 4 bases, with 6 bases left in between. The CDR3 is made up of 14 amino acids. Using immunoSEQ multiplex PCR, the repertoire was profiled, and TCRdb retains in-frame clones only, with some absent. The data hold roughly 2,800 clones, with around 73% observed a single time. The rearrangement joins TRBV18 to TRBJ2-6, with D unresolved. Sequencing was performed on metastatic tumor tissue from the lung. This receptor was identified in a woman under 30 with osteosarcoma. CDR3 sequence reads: CASSPGFGANVLTF. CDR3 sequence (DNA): TGTGCCAGCTCACCAGGGTTCGGGGCCAACGTCCTGACTTTC.